This entry describes one T cell receptor beta chain. Its antigen is undetermined. Specified treatment: 15 to 20 received Ad26.COV2.S at low or high dose, single or two shots; 5 received placebo; per-sample allocation not given. Day 63 after the first vaccine or placebo injection was the time point for sampling. An adult of 18-55 years in Boston served as donor. These data are taken from a study of Ad26.COV2.S vaccination and SARS-CoV-2 variants. Study summary: Donor was assigned to the Ad26.COV2.S arm of trial COV1001.

Germline CDR1 and CDR2: MGHRA and YSYEKL. CDR3 size: 14 residues. The junction had 5 bases not matched to a gene; V was cut back by 4 bases and J by 3 bases. Study results and caveats: Placebo recipients and vaccine recipients were similar in non-spike TCR breadth.

This table comes from immunoSEQ multiplex PCR, and its TCRdb copy is limited to in-frame clones, with some not included. Among approximately 300,000 clones listed, around four fifths were seen once. Sequenced here: peripheral blood, sampled in a trial of Ad26.COV2.S vaccine versus placebo. This TCR came from a person aged 18-65 years who received the Ad26.COV2.S COVID-19 vaccine or a placebo. This sequence joins TRBV4-1 and TRBJ2-5; TRBD2 matches at 7 bases. CDR3 in amino acids: CASSLTLAEETQYF. CDR3 coding DNA: TGCGCCAGCAGCCTAACTCTAGCGGAAGAGACCCAGTACTTC.